The 10 T cell receptor beta chains presented below share a single source sample, sequenced in a study of blood T cell repertoires in COVID-19. Libraries were prepared by immunoSEQ multiplex PCR; TCRdb keeps only in-frame clonotypes and omits some of them. This table holds 300,000 to 350,000 clones, 88% found once. The source material was peripheral blood. These receptors all come from a woman in her sixties or seventies with COVID-19, enrolled during active disease.

This clone was seen a handful of times. The chain employs TRBV18 and TRBJ2-5; 12 bases match TRBD2. Germline values: CDR1 KGHSH, CDR2 LQKENI. The ends lost 6 bases at V and 5 bases at J; junction bases unmatched: 7. The CDR3 runs 15 residues. The CDR3 coding sequence is TGTGCCAGCTCCCAACTAGCGGGGGGAGCGGAGACCCAGTACTTC. It yields the protein CASSQLAGGAETQYF.

This rearrangement joins TRBV2 to TRBJ1-2; 12 bases agree with TRBD1. Per the germline V gene, CDR1 is SNHLY and CDR2 is FYNNEI. This CDR3 comprises 17 residues. V was clipped by 4 bases and J by 5 bases; unmatched bases: 11. CDR3 in amino acids: CASSASGTGGGTYGYTF. The CDR3 nucleotides are TGTGCCAGCAGTGCTTCCGGGACAGGGGGCGGAACGTATGGCTACACCTTC.

This clone is a singleton in its sample. The chain uses TRBV11-2 and TRBJ1-4, with D unresolved. This CDR3 is built from 14 residues. The germline V gene encodes CDR1 SGHAT and CDR2 FQNNGV. V lost 1 base and J lost 11, with 14 bases in between. CDR3 nucleotides: TGTGCCAGCAGCTTAGGACGCCTGAGCGCGAAACTGTTTTTT. Its translation is CASSLGRLSAKLFF.

The chain joins TRBV18 to TRBJ1-1; D remains ambiguous. Looked up from germline, CDR1 is KGHSH and CDR2 is LQKENI. V was cut by 2 bases and J by 0 bases, with 4 bases left in between. The CDR3 is 13 residues long. CDR3 sequence: CASSPEVNTEAFF. As DNA, the CDR3 is TGTGCCAGCTCACCAGAGGTGAACACTGAAGCTTTCTTT.

This chain links TRBV5-1 with TRBJ1-6, with D possibly matching TRBD1 (5 bases). V lost 0 bases, J lost 7 bases, and 17 bases lay in between. CDR1 is SGHRS, CDR2 YFSETQ, per germline. The CDR3 covers 17 residues. CDR3 in DNA: TGCGCCAGCAGCTTGGCCTTTGTTAGGGGCACGAATTCACCCCTCCACTTT. The encoded protein is CASSLAFVRGTNSPLHF.

V gene TRBV11-2 combines with J gene TRBJ2-1; 11 bases are shared with TRBD2. The CDR3 spans 16 residues. Unmatched junction bases numbered 7, after V lost 5 bases and J lost 4 bases. The germline V gene has CDR1 SGHAT and CDR2 FQNNGV. DNA for the CDR3: TGTGCCAGCAGCCCTATTTCTAGCGGGGGGTACAATGAGCAGTTCTTC. Translating gives CASSPISSGGYNEQFF.

The chain has TRBV6-4 and TRBJ2-3, with D hard to call. CDR3 length: 14 amino acids. The V gene lost 3 bases and the J gene lost 2 bases, with 9 bases spanning the gap. Germline values: CDR1 MRHNA, CDR2 SNTAGT. The CDR3 bases are TGTGCCAGCAGTGATACGGGTTACACAGATACGCAGTATTTT. Translating gives CASSDTGYTDTQYF.

This clone was found once. This chain connects TRBV7-9 to TRBJ2-1; D gene ambiguous. The CDR3 consists of 11 residues. Germline CDR1 and CDR2: SEHNR and FQNEAQ (reference sequence). The V gene lost 3 bases and the J gene lost 8 bases, with 5 bases spanning the gap. CDR3 in DNA: TGTGCCAGCAGCTTTTCTGATGAGCAGTTCTTC. As protein: CASSFSDEQFF.

The rearrangement joins TRBV18 to TRBJ2-7; a weak D match, TRBD1 (5 bases). The CDR3 contains 15 residues. V was trimmed by 4 bases and J by 0 bases, leaving 13 bases between them. In germline, CDR1 is KGHSH, CDR2 LQKENI. The CDR3 region is CASSRFREGSYEQYF. CDR3 nucleotide sequence: TGTGCCAGCTCACGTTTCAGGGAAGGCTCCTACGAGCAGTACTTC.

This clone was recorded only once. The rearrangement joins TRBV7-6 to TRBJ2-2; 9 positions agree with TRBD1. The ends lost 9 bases at V and 5 bases at J; junction bases unmatched: 10. CDR1 and CDR2 from the germline V gene are SGHVS and FNYEAQ. The CDR3 runs 15 residues. CDR3 protein: CASKTWDRETGELFF. CDR3 in DNA: TGTGCCAGTAAAACCTGGGACAGGGAAACCGGGGAGCTGTTTTTT.